This TCR beta chain came from a study of regulatory T cells in long-lasting Graves disease. Overall study findings and caveats: Reduced TCR diversity was observed in persistent Graves' patients versus newly diagnosed patients. TRBV28, TRBJ1-2 and TRBJ2-5 were favored in persistent disease.

The CDR3 consists of 14 residues. V lost 0 bases and J 1 base, leaving 7 bases between the germline ends. CDR1 is SGDLS and CDR2 is YYNGEE in the germline V gene. Time point here: persistent/refractory GD, antithyroid drugs over 5 years with positive TRAb. The authors made the TCR library using RNA they extracted from PBMCs. The collection involved drawing approximately 9 milliliters of peripheral blood into EDTA tubes. Building the TCR beta libraries relied on iRepertoire HTBI primers, and CDR3 regions underwent Arm-PCR. Per the authors' pipeline: From all samples, identification returned approximately 13 TRBJ and under 75 TRBV segments. Each CDR3 protein gets one entry after TCRdb re-called the multiplex PCR reads with MiXCR. The V and J calls and clone size come from TCRdb's table, not from the authors' own analysis. The data show some 420,000 distinct CDR3 sequences, under 25% seen once. Points on this clonotype: Its target is unknown.

This sequence originates from a female donor with Graves disease. The chain has TRBV9 and TRBJ2-5; no clear D. Sequencing used peripheral blood mononuclear cells (PBMCs), obtained when the disease was refractory, from a patient treated with antithyroid drugs. Here the CDR3 DNA reads TGTGCCAGCAGCGTAGGTCAGATCCAAGAGACCCAGTACTTC. Translating gives CASSVGQIQETQYF.